This is a list of T cell receptor beta chains from one sample in a study of Ad26.COV2.S vaccination and SARS-CoV-2 variants. Produced via immunoSEQ multiplex PCR; TCRdb's table is partial and in-frame only. The sample records some 320,000 clones, 86% being singletons. The material sequenced was peripheral blood, taken in a trial of Ad26.COV2.S vaccine versus placebo. The receptors were sampled from a person aged 18-60 years who received the Ad26.COV2.S COVID-19 vaccine or a placebo. The CDR3 runs from the conserved cysteine through the conserved F or W. The D gene is left open where the match is weak. Rows give clone size only sometimes, using once, few, many, or a class for an expanded clone.

j_call v_call d_call clone_size cdr3_aa cdr3_nt
TRBJ2-5 TRBV6-6 . . CASSYGGEETQYF TGTGCCAGCAGTTACGGAGGGGAAGAGACCCAGTACTTC
TRBJ1-1 TRBV6-2/TRBV6-3 TRBD1 . CASSYTRTGNTEAFF TGTGCCAGCAGTTACACAAGGACAGGGAACACTGAAGCTTTCTTT
TRBJ2-2 TRBV5-1 TRBD2 . CASRRGGDTGELFF TGCGCCAGCAGACGGGGGGGCGACACCGGGGAGCTGTTTTTT
TRBJ1-2 TRBV2 . . CASRVGQNYGYTF TGTGCCAGCAGGGTAGGACAGAACTATGGCTACACCTTC
TRBJ1-4 TRBV27 TRBD1 . CASRGTGRNEKLFF TGTGCCAGCAGGGGGACAGGGCGCAATGAAAAACTGTTTTTT
TRBJ2-7 TRBV7-2 TRBD2 once CASSGGVLGYEQYF TGTGCCAGCAGCGGGGGGGTCCTCGGGTACGAGCAGTACTTC
TRBJ1-4 TRBV19 . . CASSRGGEEKLFF TGTGCCAGTAGTAGGGGTGGAGAAGAAAAACTGTTTTTT
TRBJ1-6 TRBV30 . . CAWSVSNSPLHF TGTGCCTGGAGTGTGAGCAATTCACCCCTCCACTTT
TRBJ2-3 TRBV3-1/TRBV3-2 . . CASSQAGGRTDTQYF TGTGCCAGCAGCCAAGCGGGTGGGCGGACAGATACGCAGTATTTT
TRBJ2-7 TRBV3-1/TRBV3-2 . . CASSQGPGVDEQYF TGTGCCAGCAGCCAAGGTCCAGGGGTCGACGAGCAGTACTTC
TRBJ1-1 TRBV19 . . CASMPGDITEAFF TGTGCCAGTATGCCAGGGGATATCACTGAAGCTTTCTTT
TRBJ1-6 TRBV21-1 . . CASSKGSCYGGQGNSPLHF TGTGCCAGCAGCAAAGGATCTTGTTACGGGGGACAGGGAAATTCACCCCTCCACTTT
TRBJ2-1 TRBV18 TRBD1 . CASSQNELGTGGSNEQFF TGTGCCAGCTCACAAAACGAACTAGGGACAGGGGGGTCCAATGAGCAGTTCTTC
TRBJ1-6 TRBV3-1/TRBV3-2 TRBD1 . CASSLRRDRANSPLHF TGTGCCAGCAGCCTAAGGAGGGACAGGGCTAATTCACCCCTCCACTTT
TRBJ2-7 TRBV30 . . CAWNEKGYEQYF TGTGCCTGGAATGAGAAGGGGTACGAGCAGTACTTC
TRBJ1-1 TRBV6-6 . . CASSRRGPTEAFF TGTGCCAGCAGCCGACGGGGCCCCACTGAAGCTTTCTTT
TRBJ2-3 TRBV5-1 TRBD2 once CASSWRLAGGLRTDTQYF TGCGCCAGCAGCTGGCGACTAGCGGGGGGCCTCCGCACAGATACGCAGTATTTT
TRBJ2-3 TRBV7-9 TRBD2 once CASYQRGPDTQYF TGTGCCAGCTACCAGCGGGGGCCAGATACGCAGTATTTT
TRBJ2-1 TRBV2 . . CASSPYNEQFF TGTGCCAGCAGTCCTTACAATGAGCAGTTCTTC
TRBJ1-1 TRBV19 TRBD1 . CASSISLRQGRGTEAFF TGTGCCAGTAGTATCTCCCTGAGACAGGGTCGCGGCACTGAAGCTTTCTTT
TRBJ1-1 TRBV7-2 . . CASSLAGAGTEAFF TGTGCCAGCAGCTTAGCAGGGGCAGGCACTGAAGCTTTCTTT
TRBJ2-3 TRBV7-2 . . CASSSQPPDTQYF TGTGCCAGCAGCTCCCAACCTCCCGATACGCAGTATTTT
TRBJ2-7 TRBV18 TRBD1 few CASSPTGQGYEQYF TGTGCCAGCTCACCCACGGGACAGGGCTACGAGCAGTACTTC
TRBJ2-5 TRBV7-6 . . CASSLFTGGETQYF TGTGCCAGCAGCTTATTTACAGGCGGAGAGACCCAGTACTTC
TRBJ1-1 TRBV5-4 . . CASSFRGGGSTEAFF TGTGCCAGCAGCTTCCGGGGCGGCGGTTCCACTGAAGCTTTCTTT
TRBJ1-2 TRBV7-2 TRBD1 . CASSPDRGYGYTF TGTGCCAGCAGCCCCGACAGGGGGTATGGCTACACCTTC
TRBJ2-7 TRBV6-2/TRBV6-3 . . CASSYPSVPYEQYF TGTGCCAGCAGTTACCCATCGGTTCCCTACGAGCAGTACTTC
TRBJ1-2 TRBV4-1 TRBD1 few CAGGRGRKDGYTF TGCGCAGGAGGAAGGGGGCGCAAAGATGGCTACACCTTC
TRBJ1-5 TRBV11-2 TRBD1 . CASSLDGQGNQPQHF TGTGCCAGCAGCTTAGACGGACAGGGCAATCAGCCCCAGCATTTT
TRBJ1-1 TRBV5-1 TRBD1 . CASSDGQGGYTEAFF TGCGCCAGCAGCGACGGACAGGGGGGGTACACTGAAGCTTTCTTT
TRBJ1-2 TRBV4-3 . once CASSLVGGRAVTGNYGYTF TGCGCCAGCAGCCTGGTGGGGGGGAGGGCTGTCACGGGCAACTATGGCTACACCTTC
TRBJ2-7 TRBV4-1 . once CASSQKEQGGAYEQYF TGCGCCAGCAGCCAAAAAGAGCAGGGTGGGGCCTACGAGCAGTACTTC
TRBJ2-2 TRBV5-6 TRBD2 many CASSPLGLADQNTGELFF TGTGCCAGCAGCCCCCTAGGACTAGCGGACCAGAACACCGGGGAGCTGTTTTTT
TRBJ2-3 TRBV4-1 TRBD2 . CASSHQAGGLSSTDTQYF TGCGCCAGCAGCCACCAAGCGGGGGGGCTCTCGAGCACAGATACGCAGTATTTT
TRBJ1-2 TRBV6-6 TRBD1 . CASSGQGKYGYTF TGTGCCAGCAGTGGACAGGGAAAGTATGGCTACACCTTC
TRBJ2-7 TRBV5-4 . . CASSLEAEQYF TGTGCCAGCAGCTTGGAAGCCGAGCAGTACTTC
TRBJ2-5 TRBV5-1 TRBD1 . CASSLGQGAETQYF TGCGCCAGCAGCTTGGGGCAGGGGGCAGAGACCCAGTACTTC
TRBJ2-3 TRBV27 . . CASASWGSSRDTQYF TGTGCCAGCGCTAGCTGGGGGTCCTCACGAGATACGCAGTATTTT
TRBJ2-1 TRBV19 TRBD2 . CASSPRGGTLHDEQFF TGTGCCAGTAGTCCCCGGGGAGGGACTCTACACGATGAGCAGTTCTTC
TRBJ2-7 TRBV2 TRBD1 once CASSPTGNEQYF TGTGCCAGCAGCCCGACAGGGAACGAGCAGTACTTC
TRBJ2-3 TRBV18 . . CASSRSGGSDTQYF TGTGCCAGCTCACGAAGTGGGGGGTCAGATACGCAGTATTTT
TRBJ2-5 TRBV19 . . CASSIRPEETQYF TGTGCCAGTAGTATCAGGCCCGAAGAGACCCAGTACTTC
TRBJ1-1 TRBV7-2 . . CASSLSSSTEAFF TGTGCCAGCAGCTTATCTAGCAGCACTGAAGCTTTCTTT
TRBJ2-6 TRBV5-5 . . CASSPPLSGANVLTF TGTGCCAGCAGCCCCCCCCTCTCTGGGGCCAACGTCCTGACTTTC
TRBJ1-5 TRBV6-1 . . CASSEGPNQPQHF TGTGCCAGCAGTGAGGGTCCCAATCAGCCCCAGCATTTT
TRBJ2-1 TRBV19 . . CASSQGRGPYNEQFF TGTGCCAGTTCTCAGGGGCGCGGACCCTACAATGAGCAGTTCTTC
TRBJ2-3 TRBV6-2/TRBV6-3 TRBD1 . CASSYPTGYLNTDTQYF TGTGCCAGCAGTTACCCGACAGGGTATTTGAACACAGATACGCAGTATTTT
TRBJ2-3 TRBV10-2 TRBD2 . CASSNLRLAGGQGDTQYF TGCGCCAGCAGCAACCTTCGACTAGCGGGGGGACAAGGGGATACGCAGTATTTT
TRBJ1-2 TRBV7-6 . . CASSLDDYGYTF TGTGCCAGCAGCTTAGACGACTATGGCTACACCTTC
TRBJ2-3 TRBV30 . . CAWSPTLLATSDTQYF TGTGCCTGGAGTCCCACCCTCCTAGCAACGTCGGATACGCAGTATTTT
TRBJ1-1 TRBV5-6 . once CASSYFIMNTEAFF TGTGCCAGCAGCTACTTCATAATGAACACTGAAGCTTTCTTT
TRBJ1-2 TRBV4-1 . . CASSRMGRIKNYGYTF TGCGCCAGCAGCCGGATGGGACGGATTAAAAACTATGGCTACACCTTC
TRBJ1-2 TRBV6-5 . . CASSYSRGVGYTF TGTGCCAGCAGTTACTCACGGGGTGTGGGCTACACCTTC
TRBJ1-5 TRBV6-5 . . CASTGRENQPQHF TGTGCCAGCACCGGCAGGGAAAATCAGCCCCAGCATTTT
TRBJ2-3 TRBV5-1 TRBD2 . CASSAASGSTDTQYF TGCGCCAGCAGCGCAGCTAGCGGCTCCACAGATACGCAGTATTTT